Presented here are 5 T cell receptor beta chains from one specimen sequenced in a study of blood T cell repertoires in COVID-19. Generated by immunoSEQ multiplex PCR, the TCRdb table keeps only in-frame clones and is missing some. The sample records 150,000 to 200,000 clones, approximately 86% being singletons. What was sequenced was peripheral blood. The receptors come from a man aged 65 to 79 with active or convalescent COVID-19.

This sequence joins TRBV30 and TRBJ2-3, with 11 positions matching TRBD1. The V and J ends lost 8 bases and 4 bases, in that order; junction bases with no gene match: 8. The length of the CDR3 is 14 residues. Germline-derived CDR1 and CDR2 are GTSNPN and SVGIG (reference sequence). CDR3 loop: CALGQGALSDTQYF. In nucleotides, the CDR3 is TGTGCCCTAGGACAGGGGGCTCTCTCAGATACGCAGTATTTT. The complete variable domain, with remaining parts taken from reference TRBV30 and TRBJ2-3, reads SQTIHQWPATLVQPVGSPLSLECTVEGTSNPNLYWYRQAAGRGLQLLFYSVGIGQISSEVPQNLSASRPQDRQFILSSKKLLLSDSGFYLCALGQGALSDTQYFGPGTRLTVL.

This rearrangement joins TRBV20-1 to TRBJ1-2; D gene uncertain. Germline V gene sequence: CDR1 DFQATT, CDR2 SNEGSKA (reference sequence). Deletions cut 2 bases from V and 2 bases from J, with 3 bases between. This CDR3 has 11 residues. The CDR3 is CSARQNYGYTF. For the CDR3, the DNA is TGCAGTGCTAGACAGAACTATGGCTACACCTTC.

The rearrangement links TRBV28 to TRBJ2-2; D ambiguous. The germline V and J ends were trimmed by 6 bases and 0 bases, with 5 bases remaining between them. The V gene's germline CDR1 is MDHEN and CDR2 SYDVKM. CDR3 size: 13 residues. CDR3 loop: CASRRANTGELFF. The CDR3 nucleotides are TGTGCCAGCAGACGGGCGAACACCGGGGAGCTGTTTTTT.

This CDR3 is CAISELGGTDTEQYF. CDR3 sequence (DNA): TGTGCCATCAGTGAGTTAGGTGGGACAGACACCGAGCAGTACTTC. The V and J genes are TRBV10-3 and TRBJ2-7; TRBD1 matches 7 bases. The CDR3 loop spans 15 amino acids. Trimming cost V 1 base and J 6 bases; bases outside gene matches: 9. From germline, CDR1 is ENHRY and CDR2 SYGVKD.

The J gene is TRBJ2-5, the V gene TRBV2; possibly TRBD1 for D (6 bases). The germline V and J ends were trimmed by 3 bases and 5 bases, with 13 bases remaining between them. This CDR3 is 14 amino acids long. In germline, CDR1 is SNHLY, CDR2 FYNNEI. The CDR3 region has the DNA TGTGCCAGCAGTGACTGGCAGGGGATGGAGACCCAGTACTTC. Its translation: CASSDWQGMETQYF.